The 30 T cell receptor beta chains below were found in one sample sequenced in a study of T cell clonotyping in hematopoietic cell transplantation. The table came from immunoSEQ multiplex PCR; TCRdb's copy has only in-frame clones and leaves some out. The data contain around 37,000 clones, about 95% of them seen just once; the ten biggest clones take up roughly 0.9%. Sequencing was performed on peripheral blood mononuclear cells. The source is a man aged 25 to 40 in good health. Some clones in this sample may be carry-over from other donors' samples.

The chain couples TRBV6-1 to TRBJ1-5, with D perhaps TRBD1 (5 bases). The CDR3 length is 15 residues. V lost 4 bases, J lost 1 base, and 11 bases lay in between. The germline CDR1 and CDR2 sequences are MNHNS and SASEGT. The CDR3 here is CASSVGGLSNQPQHF. The CDR3 DNA follows: TGTGCCAGCAGTGTTGGGGGGTTGAGCAATCAGCCCCAGCATTTT.

This chain connects TRBV6-5 to TRBJ2-7; no definite D call. Germline V lookup: CDR1 MNHEY, CDR2 SVGAGI. Trimming removed 8 bases from V and 7 bases from J, with 9 bases in between. The CDR3 has 10 residues. CDR3 sequence (DNA): TGTGCCAGCGGCAACTTTGAGCAGTACTTC. Amino acid sequence: CASGNFEQYF.

This clone was counted a single time. The chain carries TRBV18 and TRBJ2-3; a weak D match, TRBD1 (6 bases). V was shortened by 4 bases and J by 2 bases, with 25 bases between the two germline ends. The CDR3 has 19 residues. Germline V gives CDR1 KGHSH, CDR2 LQKENI. The CDR3, as DNA: TGTGCCAGCTCACTCTTACCGGGACATCCAGCCCTCCACACAGATACGCAGTATTTT. This sequence encodes CASSLLPGHPALHTDTQYF.

In its sample, this clone was seen once. This chain links TRBV5-1 with TRBJ2-6; either TRBD1 or TRBD2 may fit D (6 bases each). The CDR3 totals 19 residues. Germline CDR1 is SGHRS and CDR2 is YFSETQ. Trimming removed 0 bases at V and 2 bases at J, with 18 bases between. This CDR3 is CASSLAGEGGAAGANVLTF. The CDR3 DNA is TGCGCCAGCAGCTTGGCCGGCGAGGGGGGAGCTGCTGGGGCCAACGTCCTGACTTTC.

A single count supports this clone. The gene calls are TRBV11-2 and TRBJ2-7; D unclear. Germline lookup yields CDR1 SGHAT and CDR2 FQNNGV. V lost 1 base, J lost 0 bases, and 7 bases lay in between. The CDR3 totals 14 residues. The CDR3 bases are TGTGCCAGCAGCTTAGGAGGCACCTCCTACGAGCAGTACTTC. Encoded protein: CASSLGGTSYEQYF.

The chain links TRBV19 to TRBJ1-1; D gene ambiguous. From germline, CDR1 is LNHDA and CDR2 SQIVND (reference sequence). The CDR3 sequence is 14 residues long. With 3 bases removed from V and 2 bases from J, the gap between germline ends came to 10 bases. The CDR3 loop is CASSIDGPNTEAFF. CDR3 DNA sequence: TGTGCCAGTAGTATTGATGGGCCTAACACTGAAGCTTTCTTT.

This sequence joins TRBV6-5 and TRBJ1-6, with 8 bases identical to TRBD1. Germline-derived CDR1 and CDR2 are MNHEY and SVGAGI. Losses at the gene ends were 6 bases for V and 8 bases for J; bases not matched to a gene: 9. The CDR3 has 15 amino acids. CDR3: CASSPGTGGDSPLHF. The CDR3 region has the DNA TGTGCCAGCAGCCCCGGGACAGGCGGGGATTCACCCCTCCACTTT.

The chain joins TRBV6-5 to TRBJ2-7; D may be TRBD2 (7 bases). The CDR3 runs to 14 residues. The V gene lost 6 bases and the J gene lost 2 bases, with 14 bases spanning the gap. Germline V gives CDR1 MNHEY, CDR2 SVGAGI. CDR3: CASRGAGEAYEQYF. The CDR3 region has the DNA TGTGCCAGCAGGGGGGCGGGAGAAGCCTACGAGCAGTACTTC.

CDR3 in DNA: TGTGCCAGCAGCGTGGGGCAAGAGACCCAGTACTTC. It specifies CASSVGQETQYF. This chain uses TRBV11-3 with TRBJ2-5, with D hard to call. V lost 5 bases to trimming and J lost 2 bases, with 6 bases between them. CDR3 length: 12 residues. CDR1 is SGHNT and CDR2 is YENEEA in the germline V gene.

V gene TRBV6-5 combines with J gene TRBJ2-6, with D possibly TRBD1 on 6 matching bases. V lost 0 bases, J lost 0 bases, and 6 bases lay in between. CDR3 size: 16 residues. Germline V lookup: CDR1 MNHEY, CDR2 SVGAGI. In DNA form, the CDR3 reads TGTGCCAGCAGTTACTCGACAGGCTCTGGGGCCAACGTCCTGACTTTC. As protein: CASSYSTGSGANVLTF.

The chain joins TRBV11-3 to TRBJ2-6; D remains ambiguous. V dropped 5 bases and J dropped 4 bases, with 15 bases sitting between them. Germline CDR1 SGHNT, CDR2 YENEEA. This CDR3 is built from 16 residues. For the CDR3, the DNA is TGTGCCAGCAGCCCTTACTGGACCCTCGGGGCCAACGTCCTGACTTTC. Translation gives CASSPYWTLGANVLTF.

The chain combines TRBV10-3 with TRBJ2-5, with a weak D call TRBD1 (6 bases). V was cut by 6 bases and J by 0 bases, with 11 bases left in between. The germline CDR1 and CDR2 sequences are ENHRY and SYGVKD. The CDR3 extends over 14 amino acids. CDR3 in DNA: TGTGCCATCAGGGCGACAGGAGACCAAGAGACCCAGTACTTC. It codes for CAIRATGDQETQYF.

V gene TRBV11-2 combines with J gene TRBJ1-3, with D perhaps TRBD1 (6 bases). With 5 bases removed from V and 1 base from J, the gap between germline ends came to 18 bases. Germline CDR1 reads SGHAT; CDR2 reads FQNNGV. This CDR3 has 17 amino acids. This chain's CDR3 is CASSITGKSWSGNTIYF. The CDR3 DNA is TGTGCCAGCAGCATCACAGGGAAATCTTGGTCTGGAAACACCATATATTTT.

This chain connects TRBV7-9 to TRBJ2-2; TRBD2 matches at 7 bases. CDR1 and CDR2 (germline): SEHNR, FQNEAQ (reference sequence). The ends lost 0 bases at V and 6 bases at J; junction bases unmatched: 10. This CDR3 spans 17 amino acids. The CDR3 DNA is TGTGCCAGCAGCTTAGCGCCCGTAGGACTAGAAGCCGGGGAGCTGTTTTTT. Encoded protein: CASSLAPVGLEAGELFF.

The V and J genes are TRBV5-1 and TRBJ1-5; TRBD1 matches 7 bases. This CDR3 spans 13 amino acids. The ends lost 4 bases at V and 6 bases at J; junction bases unmatched: 4. The germline V gene encodes CDR1 SGHRS and CDR2 YFSETQ. The CDR3 DNA follows: TGCGCCAGCAGCGCGACAGGGTTTCAGCCCCAGCATTTT. This encodes CASSATGFQPQHF.

The chain employs TRBV19 and TRBJ1-2; D gene uncertain. Per germline, CDR1 LNHDA and CDR2 SQIVND (reference sequence). V was shortened by 5 bases and J by 3 bases, with 4 bases between the two germline ends. CDR3 size: 11 residues. The CDR3 spells CASSEHYGYTF. The CDR3 DNA is TGTGCCAGTAGTGAGCACTATGGCTACACCTTC.

The V call is TRBV6-1, the J call TRBJ2-7; D ambiguous. The CDR3 loop spans 13 amino acids. Germline assignment: CDR1 MNHNS and CDR2 SASEGT. V was shortened by 4 bases and J by 2 bases, with 9 bases between the two germline ends. CDR3 sequence: CASSARVTYEQYF. The CDR3 DNA reads TGTGCCAGCAGTGCTAGGGTTACCTACGAGCAGTACTTC.

This clone was counted a single time. This chain connects TRBV5-1 to TRBJ1-2; 9 bases match TRBD1. Trimming took 4 bases from V and 8 from J; bases not matched to a gene: 6. The CDR3 consists of 13 residues. CDR1 SGHRS and CDR2 YFSETQ come from the germline V gene. The CDR3: CASSPRTGEGYTF. The CDR3 region has the DNA TGCGCCAGCAGCCCTAGGACAGGGGAGGGCTACACCTTC.

The rearrangement links TRBV2 to TRBJ1-5; 8 positions agree with TRBD1. CDR1 and CDR2 (germline): SNHLY, FYNNEI. V trimming: 8 bases; J trimming: 2 bases; junction bases outside the gene matches: 5. The CDR3 contains 14 residues. The CDR3 loop is CASQKDRGNQPQHF. As DNA, the CDR3 is TGTGCCAGCCAGAAGGACAGGGGCAATCAGCCCCAGCATTTT. The complete variable domain, with remaining parts taken from reference TRBV2 and TRBJ1-5, reads EPEVTQTPSHQVTQMGQEVILRCVPISNHLYFYWYRQILGQKVEFLVSFYNNEISEKSEIFDDQFSVERPDGSNFTLKIRSTKLEDSAMYFCASQKDRGNQPQHFGDGTRLSIL.

The V call is TRBV10-3, the J call TRBJ2-2; TRBD2 might be the D (6 bases). This CDR3 comprises 14 residues. Deletions cut 10 bases from V and 5 bases from J, with 17 bases between. The germline gives CDR1 ENHRY, CDR2 SYGVKD. The CDR3 nucleotides read TGTGCCAGCACGACTAGTTTGGGGACCGGGGAGCTGTTTTTT. Residues: CASTTSLGTGELFF.

The chain uses TRBV6-1 and TRBJ1-1; no definite D call. The ends were cut back, 5 bases at V and 11 bases at J, with 15 bases in the middle. There are 12 residues in the CDR3. Per the germline V gene, CDR1 is MNHNS and CDR2 is SASEGT. CDR3 sequence reads: CASSLLGSGAFF. The CDR3 DNA is TGTGCCAGCAGTCTGCTGGGATCGGGGGCTTTCTTT.

The chain couples TRBV9 to TRBJ2-2, with D possibly TRBD1 on 5 matching bases. The ends were cut back, 2 bases at V and 6 bases at J, with 14 bases in the middle. The CDR3 contains 15 residues. Germline assignment: CDR1 SGDLS and CDR2 YYNGEE. The CDR3 reads CASSVLSQGSGELFF. DNA for the CDR3: TGTGCCAGCAGCGTGCTTTCCCAGGGTTCCGGGGAGCTGTTTTTT.

The V call is TRBV6-1, the J call TRBJ1-1; D is unclear. The CDR3 has 13 amino acids. Trimming stripped 7 bases from V and 1 base from J, with 10 bases between. Germline V gene sequence: CDR1 MNHNS, CDR2 SASEGT. CDR3 nucleotides: TGTGCCAGCACCTATAATCAGAACACTGAAGCTTTCTTT. Its translation is CASTYNQNTEAFF.

V and J are TRBV5-4 and TRBJ1-1; D is unresolved. Trimming left V 0 bases short and J 0 bases short, with 9 bases between. Per germline, CDR1 SGHNT and CDR2 YYREEE (reference sequence). The CDR3 contains 15 residues. The DNA of the CDR3 is TGTGCCAGCAGCTTGGAGGCCAGCATGAACACTGAAGCTTTCTTT. Its protein product is CASSLEASMNTEAFF.

V usage is TRBV6-4 and J usage is TRBJ2-3; D gene uncertain. The germline V and J ends were trimmed by 5 bases and 2 bases, with 8 bases remaining between them. Germline V CDR1 and CDR2: MRHNA, SNTAGT. The CDR3 spans 13 residues. The chain's CDR3 is CASSIDNTDTQYF. In DNA form, the CDR3 reads TGTGCCAGCAGTATCGACAACACAGATACGCAGTATTTT.

In its sample, this clone was seen once. The rearrangement uses TRBV5-4 and TRBJ1-2; D uncertain. The V gene's germline CDR1 is SGHNT and CDR2 YYREEE (reference sequence). V was trimmed by 0 bases and J by 9 bases, leaving 9 bases between them. This CDR3 contains 12 residues. DNA for the CDR3: TGTGCCAGCAGCTTGGGTGCGGATCGCTACACCTTC. Translated: CASSLGADRYTF.

About this clone: Other nucleotide sequences in the sample specify the same CDR3. The chain uses TRBV5-1 and TRBJ2-1; the D gene is possibly TRBD1 (6 bases). V lost 1 base and J 0 bases, leaving 8 bases between the germline ends. The CDR3 extends over 15 amino acids. Germline V gene sequence: CDR1 SGHRS, CDR2 YFSETQ. The CDR3, as DNA: TGCGCCAGCAGCTTGACAGGGAGCTCCTACAATGAGCAGTTCTTC. Its translation is CASSLTGSSYNEQFF.

This chain joins TRBV7-2 and TRBJ2-2, with D tentatively TRBD1 (5 bases). In germline, CDR1 is SGHTA, CDR2 FQGNSA. The V end lost 8 bases, the J end lost 4 bases, and 14 bases lay between the germline ends. There are 14 residues in the CDR3. The CDR3 loop reads CASGAPWGTGELFF. The DNA for the CDR3 is TGTGCCAGCGGGGCTCCGTGGGGCACCGGGGAGCTGTTTTTT.

This rearrangement joins TRBV5-1 to TRBJ2-3; 7 bases map to TRBD2. Unmatched junction bases numbered 8, after V lost 2 bases and J lost 2 bases. Germline assignment: CDR1 SGHRS and CDR2 YFSETQ. CDR3 length equals 16 residues. CDR3: CASSFQASGPTDTQYF. In DNA form, the CDR3 reads TGCGCCAGCAGCTTTCAGGCTAGCGGACCCACAGATACGCAGTATTTT.

This chain links TRBV10-2 with TRBJ2-4; D unclear. CDR1 and CDR2 (germline): WSHSY, SAAADI. Trimming stripped 8 bases from V and 1 base from J, with 6 bases between. This CDR3 contains 12 residues. This CDR3 is CASGLAKNIQYF. CDR3 DNA sequence: TGCGCCAGCGGGCTGGCCAAAAACATTCAGTACTTC.